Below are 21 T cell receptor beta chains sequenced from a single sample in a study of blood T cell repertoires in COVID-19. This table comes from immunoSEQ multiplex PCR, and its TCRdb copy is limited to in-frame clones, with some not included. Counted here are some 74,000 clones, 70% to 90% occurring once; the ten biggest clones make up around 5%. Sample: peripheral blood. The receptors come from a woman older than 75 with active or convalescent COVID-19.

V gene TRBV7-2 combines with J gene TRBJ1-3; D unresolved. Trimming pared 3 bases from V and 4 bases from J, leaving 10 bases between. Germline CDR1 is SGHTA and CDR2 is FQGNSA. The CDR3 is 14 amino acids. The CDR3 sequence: CASSFPGAGNTIYF. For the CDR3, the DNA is TGTGCCAGCAGCTTCCCGGGAGCGGGAAACACCATATATTTT.

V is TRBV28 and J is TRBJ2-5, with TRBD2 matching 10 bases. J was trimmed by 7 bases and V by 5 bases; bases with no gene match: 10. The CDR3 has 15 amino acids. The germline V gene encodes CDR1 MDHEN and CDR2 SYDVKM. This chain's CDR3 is CASSPRGLASGTQYF. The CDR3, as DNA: TGTGCCAGCAGTCCGCGGGGACTAGCGTCAGGGACCCAGTACTTC.

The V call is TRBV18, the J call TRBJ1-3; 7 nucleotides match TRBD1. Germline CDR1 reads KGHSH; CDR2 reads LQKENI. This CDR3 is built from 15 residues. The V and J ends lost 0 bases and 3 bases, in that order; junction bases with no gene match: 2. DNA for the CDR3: TGTGCCAGCTCACCACCTACAGGGGTTGGAAACACCATATATTTT. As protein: CASSPPTGVGNTIYF.

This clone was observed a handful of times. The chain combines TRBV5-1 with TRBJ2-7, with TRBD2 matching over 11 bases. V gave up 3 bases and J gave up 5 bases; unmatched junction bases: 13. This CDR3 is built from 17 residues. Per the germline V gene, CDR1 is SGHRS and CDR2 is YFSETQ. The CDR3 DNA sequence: TGCGCCAGCAGCTATCAAGGTTTTACTAGCGGGGGCCACGAGCAGTACTTC. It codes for CASSYQGFTSGGHEQYF.

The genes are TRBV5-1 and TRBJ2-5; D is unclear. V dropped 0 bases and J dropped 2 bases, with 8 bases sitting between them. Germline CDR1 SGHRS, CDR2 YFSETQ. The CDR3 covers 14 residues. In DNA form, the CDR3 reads TGCGCCAGCAGCTTGGACGCTAGGCAAGAGACCCAGTACTTC. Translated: CASSLDARQETQYF.

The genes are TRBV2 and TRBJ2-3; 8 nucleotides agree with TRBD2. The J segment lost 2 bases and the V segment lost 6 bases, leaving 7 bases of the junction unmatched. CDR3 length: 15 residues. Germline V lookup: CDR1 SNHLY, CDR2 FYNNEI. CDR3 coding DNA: TGTGCCAGCAGACGGGCTAGCGGGTTCACAGATACGCAGTATTTT. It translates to CASRRASGFTDTQYF.

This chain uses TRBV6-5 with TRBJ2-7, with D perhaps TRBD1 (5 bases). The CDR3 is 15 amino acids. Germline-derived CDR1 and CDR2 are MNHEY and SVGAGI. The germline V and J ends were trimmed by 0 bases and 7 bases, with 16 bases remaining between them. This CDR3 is CASSYSRAGPGEQYF. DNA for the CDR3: TGTGCCAGCAGTTACTCGAGAGCAGGGCCAGGGGAGCAGTACTTC.

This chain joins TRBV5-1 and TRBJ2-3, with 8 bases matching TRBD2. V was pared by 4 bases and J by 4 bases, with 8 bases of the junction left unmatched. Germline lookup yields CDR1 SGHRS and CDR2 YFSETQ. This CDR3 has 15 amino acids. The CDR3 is CASSVGTRVADTQYF. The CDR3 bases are TGCGCCAGCAGCGTCGGGACTAGGGTTGCAGATACGCAGTATTTT.

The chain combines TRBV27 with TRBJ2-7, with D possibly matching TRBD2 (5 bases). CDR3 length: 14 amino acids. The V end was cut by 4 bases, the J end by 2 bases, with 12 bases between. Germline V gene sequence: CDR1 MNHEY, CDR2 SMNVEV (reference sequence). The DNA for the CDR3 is TGTGCCAGCAGTTCCGCCCTGACTACCTACGAGCAGTACTTC. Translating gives CASSSALTTYEQYF.

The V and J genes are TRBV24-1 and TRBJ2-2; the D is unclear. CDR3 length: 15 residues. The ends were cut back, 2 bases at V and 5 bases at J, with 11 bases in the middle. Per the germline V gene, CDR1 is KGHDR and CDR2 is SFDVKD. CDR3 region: CATSDWVTTTGELFF. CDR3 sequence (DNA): TGTGCCACCAGTGATTGGGTAACGACTACCGGGGAGCTGTTTTTT.

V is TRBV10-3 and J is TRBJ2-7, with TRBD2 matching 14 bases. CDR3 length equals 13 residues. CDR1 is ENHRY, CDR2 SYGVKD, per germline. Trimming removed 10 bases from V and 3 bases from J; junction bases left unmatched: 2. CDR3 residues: CATTSGGVYEQYF. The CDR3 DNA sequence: TGTGCCACGACTAGCGGGGGGGTCTACGAGCAGTACTTC.

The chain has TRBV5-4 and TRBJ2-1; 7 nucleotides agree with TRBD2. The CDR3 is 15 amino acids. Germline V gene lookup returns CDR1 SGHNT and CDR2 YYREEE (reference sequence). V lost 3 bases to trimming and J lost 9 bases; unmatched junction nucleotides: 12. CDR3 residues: CASSWEGSGSSEQFF. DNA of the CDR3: TGTGCCAGCAGCTGGGAGGGTAGCGGTAGTAGTGAGCAGTTCTTC.

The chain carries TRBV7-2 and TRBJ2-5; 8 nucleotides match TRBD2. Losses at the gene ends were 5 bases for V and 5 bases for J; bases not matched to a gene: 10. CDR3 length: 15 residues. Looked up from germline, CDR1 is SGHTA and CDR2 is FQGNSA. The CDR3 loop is CASSKSGTSSETQYF. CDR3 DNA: TGTGCCAGCAGCAAGTCCGGGACTAGTTCCGAGACCCAGTACTTC.

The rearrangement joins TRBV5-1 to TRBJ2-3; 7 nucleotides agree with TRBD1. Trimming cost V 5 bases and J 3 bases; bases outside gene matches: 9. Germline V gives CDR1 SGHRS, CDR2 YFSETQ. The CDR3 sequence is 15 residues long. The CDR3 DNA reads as TGCGCCAGCAGAACCGGACAGGCGATGACAGATACGCAGTATTTT. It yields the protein CASRTGQAMTDTQYF.

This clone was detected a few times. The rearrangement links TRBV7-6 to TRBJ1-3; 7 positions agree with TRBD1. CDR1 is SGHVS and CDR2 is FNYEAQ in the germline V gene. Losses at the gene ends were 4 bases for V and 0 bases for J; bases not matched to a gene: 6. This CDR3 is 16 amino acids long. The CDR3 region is CASSSRRTGSGNTIYF. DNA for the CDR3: TGTGCCAGCAGCTCACGGAGGACAGGCTCTGGAAACACCATATATTTT.

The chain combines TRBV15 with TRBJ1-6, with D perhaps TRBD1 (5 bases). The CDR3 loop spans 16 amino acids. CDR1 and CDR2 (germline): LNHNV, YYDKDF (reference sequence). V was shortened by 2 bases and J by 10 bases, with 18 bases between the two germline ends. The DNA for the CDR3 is TGTGCCACCAGCAGACCACAGCAGGGCTTAAGATCACCCCTCCACTTT. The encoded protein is CATSRPQQGLRSPLHF.

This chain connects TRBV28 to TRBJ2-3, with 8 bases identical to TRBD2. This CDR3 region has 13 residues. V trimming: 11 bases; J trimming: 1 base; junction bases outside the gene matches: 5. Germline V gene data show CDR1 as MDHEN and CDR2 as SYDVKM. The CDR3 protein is CAGSGTRTDTQYF. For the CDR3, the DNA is TGTGCCGGTAGCGGGACTCGCACAGATACGCAGTATTTT.

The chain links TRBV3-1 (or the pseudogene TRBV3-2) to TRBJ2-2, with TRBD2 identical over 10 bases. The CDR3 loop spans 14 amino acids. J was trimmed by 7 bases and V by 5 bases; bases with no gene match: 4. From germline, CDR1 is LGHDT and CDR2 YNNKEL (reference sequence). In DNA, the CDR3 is TGTGCCAGCAGCTCAACTAGCGGGAACGGGGAGCTGTTTTTT. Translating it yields CASSSTSGNGELFF.

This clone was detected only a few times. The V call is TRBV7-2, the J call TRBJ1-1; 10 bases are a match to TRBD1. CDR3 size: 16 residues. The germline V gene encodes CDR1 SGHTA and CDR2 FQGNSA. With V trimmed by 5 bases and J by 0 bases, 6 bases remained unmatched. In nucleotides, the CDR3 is TGTGCCAGCAGCGGTAAGGGACAGGGGTTGAACACTGAAGCTTTCTTT. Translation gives CASSGKGQGLNTEAFF.

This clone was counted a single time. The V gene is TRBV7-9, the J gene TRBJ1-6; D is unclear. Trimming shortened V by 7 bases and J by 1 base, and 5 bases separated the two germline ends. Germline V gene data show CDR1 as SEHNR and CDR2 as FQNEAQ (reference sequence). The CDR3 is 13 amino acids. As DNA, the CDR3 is TGTGCCAGCACAGCTTCCTATAATTCACCCCTCCACTTT. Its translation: CASTASYNSPLHF.

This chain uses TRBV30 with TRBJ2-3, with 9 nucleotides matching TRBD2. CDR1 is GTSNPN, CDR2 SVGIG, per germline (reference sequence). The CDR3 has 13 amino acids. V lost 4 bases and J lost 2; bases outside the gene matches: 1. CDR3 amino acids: CAWTSGNTDTQYF. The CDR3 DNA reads TGTGCCTGGACTAGCGGGAACACAGATACGCAGTATTTT. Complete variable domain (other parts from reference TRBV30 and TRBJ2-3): SQTIHQWPATLVQPVGSPLSLECTVEGTSNPNLYWYRQAAGRGLQLLFYSVGIGQISSEVPQNLSASRPQDRQFILSSKKLLLSDSGFYLCAWTSGNTDTQYFGPGTRLTVL.